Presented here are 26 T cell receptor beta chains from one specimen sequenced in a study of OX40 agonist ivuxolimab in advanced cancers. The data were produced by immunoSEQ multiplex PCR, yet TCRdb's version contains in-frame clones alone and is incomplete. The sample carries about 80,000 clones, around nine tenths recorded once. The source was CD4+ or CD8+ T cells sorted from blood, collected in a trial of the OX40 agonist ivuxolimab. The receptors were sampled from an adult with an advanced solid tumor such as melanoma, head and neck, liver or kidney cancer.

The CDR3, as DNA: TGTGCCAGCAGCTTGGCGCGGGAGTCCGATACGCAGTATTTT. Protein product: CASSLARESDTQYF. The genes are TRBV7-2 and TRBJ2-3, with 7 bases aligning to TRBD2. The V gene end was trimmed by 3 bases and the J gene end by 6 bases; junction bases not matched to a gene: 6. The CDR3 is 14 residues long. Germline loops: CDR1 SGHTA, CDR2 FQGNSA. Together with reference TRBV7-2 and TRBJ2-3, the CDR3 gives the full variable domain: GAGVSQSPSNKVTEKGKDVELRCDPISGHTALYWYRQSLGQGLEFLIYFQGNSAPDKSGLPSDRFSAERTGGSVSTLTIQRTQQEDSAVYLCASSLARESDTQYFGPGTRLTVL.

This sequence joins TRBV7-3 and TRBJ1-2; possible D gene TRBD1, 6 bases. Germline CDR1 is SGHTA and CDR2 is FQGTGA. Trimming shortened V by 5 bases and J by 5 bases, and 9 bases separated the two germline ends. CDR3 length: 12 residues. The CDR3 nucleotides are TGTGCCAGCAGCCAACAGGGTTATGGCTACACCTTC. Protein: CASSQQGYGYTF. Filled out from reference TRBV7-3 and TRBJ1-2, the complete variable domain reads GAGVSQTPSNKVTEKGKYVELRCDPISGHTALYWYRQSLGQGPEFLIYFQGTGAADDSGLPNDRFFAVRPEGSVSTLKIQRTERGDSAVYLCASSQQGYGYTFGSGTRLTVV.

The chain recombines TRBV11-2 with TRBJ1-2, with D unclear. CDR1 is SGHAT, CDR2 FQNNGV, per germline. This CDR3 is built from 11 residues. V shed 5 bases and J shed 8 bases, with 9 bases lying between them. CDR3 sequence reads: CASSRAPGYTF. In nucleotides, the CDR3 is TGTGCCAGCAGCCGCGCTCCAGGCTACACCTTC. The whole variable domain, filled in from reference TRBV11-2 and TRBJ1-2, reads EAGVAQSPRYKIIEKRQSVAFWCNPISGHATLYWYQQILGQGPKLLIQFQNNGVVDDSQLPKDRFSAERLKGVDSTLKIQPAKLEDSAVYLCASSRAPGYTFGSGTRLTVV.

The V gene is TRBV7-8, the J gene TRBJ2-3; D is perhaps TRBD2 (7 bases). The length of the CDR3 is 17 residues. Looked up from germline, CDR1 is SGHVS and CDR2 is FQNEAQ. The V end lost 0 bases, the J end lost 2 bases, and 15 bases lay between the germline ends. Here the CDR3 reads CASSLAGAGAATDTQYF. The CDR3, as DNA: TGTGCCAGCAGCTTAGCGGGGGCGGGAGCTGCCACAGATACGCAGTATTTT.

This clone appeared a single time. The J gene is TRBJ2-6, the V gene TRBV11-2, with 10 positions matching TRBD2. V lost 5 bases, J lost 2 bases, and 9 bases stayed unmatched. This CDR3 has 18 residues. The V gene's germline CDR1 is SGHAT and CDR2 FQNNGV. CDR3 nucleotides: TGTGCCAGCAGCGACAAAGGACTAGCGGCTCCTGGGGCCAACGTCCTGACTTTC. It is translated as CASSDKGLAAPGANVLTF.

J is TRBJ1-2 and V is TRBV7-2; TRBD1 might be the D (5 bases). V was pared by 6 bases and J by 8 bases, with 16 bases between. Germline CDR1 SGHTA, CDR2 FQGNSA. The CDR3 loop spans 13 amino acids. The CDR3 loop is CASSHIGGLGYTF. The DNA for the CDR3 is TGTGCCAGCAGTCACATTGGGGGTCTGGGCTACACCTTC.

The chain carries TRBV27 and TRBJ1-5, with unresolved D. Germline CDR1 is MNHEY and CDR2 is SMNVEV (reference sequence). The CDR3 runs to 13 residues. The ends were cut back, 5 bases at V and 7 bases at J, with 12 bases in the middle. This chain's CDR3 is CASSATPGQPQHF. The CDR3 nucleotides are TGTGCCAGCAGTGCCACCCCCGGACAGCCCCAGCATTTT.

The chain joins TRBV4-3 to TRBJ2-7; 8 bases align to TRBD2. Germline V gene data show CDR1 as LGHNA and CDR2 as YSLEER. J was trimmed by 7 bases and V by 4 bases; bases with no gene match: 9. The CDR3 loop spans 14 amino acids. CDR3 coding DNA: TGCGCCAGCAGCCCCCAGCGGGAGCAGGGGGAGCAGTACTTC. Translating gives CASSPQREQGEQYF.

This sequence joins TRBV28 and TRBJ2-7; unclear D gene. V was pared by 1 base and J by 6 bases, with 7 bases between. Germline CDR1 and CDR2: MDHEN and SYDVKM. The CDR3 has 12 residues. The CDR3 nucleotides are TGTGCCAGCAGTTTATATAGAAGCGAGCAGTACTTC. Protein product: CASSLYRSEQYF.

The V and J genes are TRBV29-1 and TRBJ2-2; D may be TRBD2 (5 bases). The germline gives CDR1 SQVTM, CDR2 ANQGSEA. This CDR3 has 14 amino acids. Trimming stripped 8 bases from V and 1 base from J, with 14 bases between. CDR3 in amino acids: CSTVGDLNTGELFF. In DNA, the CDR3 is TGCAGCACTGTGGGAGACCTGAACACCGGGGAGCTGTTTTTT.

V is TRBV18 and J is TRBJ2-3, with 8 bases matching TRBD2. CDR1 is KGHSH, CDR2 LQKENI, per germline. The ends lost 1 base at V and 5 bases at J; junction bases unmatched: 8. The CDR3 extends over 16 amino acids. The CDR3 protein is CASSPLSREVLDTQYF. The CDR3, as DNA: TGTGCCAGCTCACCACTCTCGCGGGAGGTGTTAGATACGCAGTATTTT.

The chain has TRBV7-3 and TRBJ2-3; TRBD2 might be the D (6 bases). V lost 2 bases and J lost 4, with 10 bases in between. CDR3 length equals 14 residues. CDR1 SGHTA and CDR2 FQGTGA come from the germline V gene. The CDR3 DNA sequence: TGTGCCAGCAGCTTATTGGGGGGATCAGATACGCAGTATTTT. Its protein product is CASSLLGGSDTQYF.

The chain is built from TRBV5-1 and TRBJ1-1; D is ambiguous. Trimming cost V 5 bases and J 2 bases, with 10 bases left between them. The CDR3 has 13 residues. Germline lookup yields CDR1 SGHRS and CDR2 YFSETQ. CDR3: CASRRGINTEAFF. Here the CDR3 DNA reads TGCGCCAGCAGGCGAGGTATTAACACTGAAGCTTTCTTT.

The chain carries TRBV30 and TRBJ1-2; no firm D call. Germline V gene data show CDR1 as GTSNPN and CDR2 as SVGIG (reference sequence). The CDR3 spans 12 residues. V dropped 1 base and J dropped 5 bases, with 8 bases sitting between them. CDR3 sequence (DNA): TGTGCCTGGAGTGCCGAGGGTTATGGCTACACCTTC. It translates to CAWSAEGYGYTF.

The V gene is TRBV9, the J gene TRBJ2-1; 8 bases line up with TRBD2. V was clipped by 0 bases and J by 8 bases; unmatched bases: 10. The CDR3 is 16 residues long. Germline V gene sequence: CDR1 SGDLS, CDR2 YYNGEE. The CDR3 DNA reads TGTGCCAGCAGCGTAGGTTTCCGGACTAGCTTAGATGAGCAGTTCTTC. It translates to CASSVGFRTSLDEQFF.

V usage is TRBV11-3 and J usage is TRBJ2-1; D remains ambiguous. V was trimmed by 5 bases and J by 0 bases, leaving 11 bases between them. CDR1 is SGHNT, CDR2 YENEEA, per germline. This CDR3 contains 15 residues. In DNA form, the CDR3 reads TGTGCCAGCAGCCCCCTCGAGGTCTCCTACAATGAGCAGTTCTTC. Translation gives CASSPLEVSYNEQFF.

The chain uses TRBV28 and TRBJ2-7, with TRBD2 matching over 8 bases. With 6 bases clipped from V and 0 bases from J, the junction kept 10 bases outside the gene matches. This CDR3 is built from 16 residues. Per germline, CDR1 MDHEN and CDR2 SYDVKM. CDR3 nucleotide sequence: TGTGCCAGCAGCCACTTGAGGGGGACTAGCTCCTACGAGCAGTACTTC. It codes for CASSHLRGTSSYEQYF.

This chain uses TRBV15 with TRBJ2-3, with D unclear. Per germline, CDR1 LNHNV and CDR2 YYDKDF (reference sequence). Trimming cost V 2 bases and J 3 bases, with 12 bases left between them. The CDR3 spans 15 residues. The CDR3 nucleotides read TGTGCCACCAGCAGAAACAATCCATGGACAGATACGCAGTATTTT. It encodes CATSRNNPWTDTQYF.

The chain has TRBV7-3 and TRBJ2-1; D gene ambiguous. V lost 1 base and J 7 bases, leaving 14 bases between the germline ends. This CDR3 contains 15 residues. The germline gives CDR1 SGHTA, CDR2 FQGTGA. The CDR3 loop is CASSLNTPPGNEQFF. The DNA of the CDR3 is TGTGCCAGCAGCTTAAACACCCCCCCAGGAAATGAGCAGTTCTTC.

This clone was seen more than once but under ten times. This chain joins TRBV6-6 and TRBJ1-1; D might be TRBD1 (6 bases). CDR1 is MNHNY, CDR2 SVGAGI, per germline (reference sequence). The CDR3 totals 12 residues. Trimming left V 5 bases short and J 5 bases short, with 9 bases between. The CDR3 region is CASSQQGTEAFF. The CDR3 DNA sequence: TGTGCCAGCAGTCAACAGGGAACTGAAGCTTTCTTT.

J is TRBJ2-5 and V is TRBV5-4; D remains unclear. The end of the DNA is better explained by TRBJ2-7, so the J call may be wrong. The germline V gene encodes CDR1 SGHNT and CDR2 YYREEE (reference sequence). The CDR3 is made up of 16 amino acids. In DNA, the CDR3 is TGTGCCAGCAGCTTGAATAGCCCATCTGATAGGAACGAGCAGTACTTC. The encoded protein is CASSLNSPSDRNEQYF.

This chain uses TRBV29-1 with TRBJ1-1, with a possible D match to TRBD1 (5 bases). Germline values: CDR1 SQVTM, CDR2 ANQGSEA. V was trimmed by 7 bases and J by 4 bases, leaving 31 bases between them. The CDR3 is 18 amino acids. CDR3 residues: CSGAGSGDPRKAGTEAFF. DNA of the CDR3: TGCAGCGGAGCCGGCAGTGGGGACCCCAGGAAGGCTGGCACTGAAGCTTTCTTT.

The CDR3 reads CASSVGHETGEQYF. The CDR3 nucleotides read TGCGCCAGCAGCGTCGGCCACGAAACGGGCGAGCAGTACTTC. The chain has TRBV5-1 and TRBJ2-7; D is unresolved. Germline lookup yields CDR1 SGHRS and CDR2 YFSETQ. CDR3 length: 14 residues. Trimming cost V 4 bases and J 6 bases, with 17 bases left between them. The variable domain in full, completed from reference TRBV5-1 and TRBJ2-7, reads KAGVTQTPRYLIKTRGQQVTLSCSPISGHRSVSWYQQTPGQGLQFLFEYFSETQRNKGNFPGRFSGRQFSNSRSEMNVSTLELGDSALYLCASSVGHETGEQYFGPGTRLTVT.

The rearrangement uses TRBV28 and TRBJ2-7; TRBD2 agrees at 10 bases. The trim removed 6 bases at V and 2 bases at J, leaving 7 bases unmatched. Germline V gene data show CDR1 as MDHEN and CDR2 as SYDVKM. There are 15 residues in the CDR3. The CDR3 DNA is TGTGCCAGCAGGGGGTCTAGCGGGAGACCCTACGAGCAGTACTTC. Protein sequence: CASRGSSGRPYEQYF.

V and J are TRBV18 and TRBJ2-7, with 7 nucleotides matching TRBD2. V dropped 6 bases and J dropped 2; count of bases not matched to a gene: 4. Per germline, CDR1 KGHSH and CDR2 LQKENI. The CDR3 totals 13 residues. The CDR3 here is CASSPGGPYEQYF. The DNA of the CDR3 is TGTGCCAGCTCCCCGGGAGGCCCCTACGAGCAGTACTTC.

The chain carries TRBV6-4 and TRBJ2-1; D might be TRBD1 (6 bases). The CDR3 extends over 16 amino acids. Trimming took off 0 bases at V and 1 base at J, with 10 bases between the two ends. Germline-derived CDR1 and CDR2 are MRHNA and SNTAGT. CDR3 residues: CASSDSGAPSYNEQFF. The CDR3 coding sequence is TGTGCCAGCAGTGACTCGGGGGCTCCTTCCTACAATGAGCAGTTCTTC.